This TCR beta chain was observed in a study of blood T cell repertoires in COVID-19. Study-level information: Samples of COVID-19 (acute and convalescent) were obtained from the United States, Italy and Spain.

In its sample, this clone was seen once. The V gene lost 1 base and the J gene lost 7 bases, with 19 bases spanning the gap. The CDR3 is 17 residues long. Per germline, CDR1 SGHTA and CDR2 FQGTGA. How the authors handled the data: Cell counts per sample came from amplifying reference gene primers. Clones were read by immunoSEQ multiplex PCR, and TCRdb kept only the in-frame ones, dropping some. The DNA was the basis for D and trimming; V, J and clone size are from that table. The data contain under 95,000 clones, about 80% of them singletons. This chain links TRBV7-3 with TRBJ1-4; weak D call: TRBD1 (6 bases). The sequencing sample was made of peripheral blood. This sequence originates from a man aged 50 or older with acute or convalescent COVID-19. Here the CDR3 DNA reads TGTGCCAGCAGCTTAAATTTTCGGAACAGGGTTTTTGAAAAACTGTTTTTT. This sequence encodes CASSLNFRNRVFEKLFF.